This is a list of T cell receptor beta chains from one sample in a study of shared clonotypes between healthy human individuals. Assay used: immunoSEQ multiplex PCR; TCRdb lists only in-frame clones, some missing. The sample has around 500,000 clones, approximately 81% seen once. Material for sequencing was PBMCs. These receptors originate from a middle-aged woman in good health. Some clones in this sample may be carry-over from other donors' samples. CDR3s include the opening cysteine and the closing phenylalanine or tryptophan. The order of the fields is V gene, D gene, clone size, J gene, CDR3 DNA, CDR3 protein. D genes are given only for firm matches. Rows give clone size only sometimes, using once, few, many, or a class for an expanded clone.

v_call: TRBV6-1
d_call: TRBD2
clone_size: NA
j_call: TRBJ2-5
cdr3_nt: TGTGCCAGCACGAGTAGCGGGAGTTGGGAGACCCAGTACTTC
cdr3_aa: CASTSSGSWETQYF

v_call: TRBV9
d_call: NA
clone_size: NA
j_call: TRBJ2-1
cdr3_nt: TGTGCCAGCACCGACGGACCTTACAATGAGCAGTTCTTC
cdr3_aa: CASTDGPYNEQFF

v_call: TRBV11-3
d_call: NA
clone_size: NA
j_call: TRBJ2-2
cdr3_nt: TGTGCCAGCAGCTTCGTGGCAGGGACGGGGGAGCTGTTTTTT
cdr3_aa: CASSFVAGTGELFF

v_call: TRBV4-3
d_call: NA
clone_size: NA
j_call: TRBJ2-7
cdr3_nt: TGCGCCAGCAGCCCGGACAGAAACTCCTACGAGCAGTACTTC
cdr3_aa: CASSPDRNSYEQYF

v_call: TRBV7-9
d_call: NA
clone_size: NA
j_call: TRBJ2-6
cdr3_nt: TGTGCCAGCGCCTACAGCTCTGGGGCCAACGTCCTGACTTTC
cdr3_aa: CASAYSSGANVLTF

v_call: TRBV7-9
d_call: NA
clone_size: NA
j_call: TRBJ2-1
cdr3_nt: TGTGCCAGCAGCTTAGATGGTGGCAACTACAATGAGCAGTTCTTC
cdr3_aa: CASSLDGGNYNEQFF

v_call: TRBV4-1
d_call: NA
clone_size: NA
j_call: TRBJ2-7
cdr3_nt: TGCGCCAGCAGCCAAGAGTCCGTAAGCTCCTACGAGCAGTACTTC
cdr3_aa: CASSQESVSSYEQYF

v_call: TRBV6-1
d_call: NA
clone_size: many
j_call: TRBJ2-7
cdr3_nt: TGTGCCAGCAGTGAAAGAGCGACAAGCTCCTACGAGCAGTACTTC
cdr3_aa: CASSERATSSYEQYF

v_call: TRBV28
d_call: NA
clone_size: NA
j_call: TRBJ2-7
cdr3_nt: TGTGCCAGCAGTTTGGGTGACAGAGGGTCCTACGAGCAGTACTTC
cdr3_aa: CASSLGDRGSYEQYF

v_call: TRBV2
d_call: TRBD1
clone_size: NA
j_call: TRBJ2-5
cdr3_nt: TGTGCCAGCAGCGACAGGGGCGAGACCCAGTACTTC
cdr3_aa: CASSDRGETQYF

v_call: TRBV18
d_call: NA
clone_size: once
j_call: TRBJ2-3
cdr3_nt: TGTGCCAGCTCACCGGGGATGGCAGATACGCAGTATTTT
cdr3_aa: CASSPGMADTQYF

v_call: TRBV28
d_call: NA
clone_size: NA
j_call: TRBJ1-5
cdr3_nt: TGTGCCAGCAGGGACACAGAAAATCAGCCCCAGCATTTT
cdr3_aa: CASRDTENQPQHF

v_call: TRBV13
d_call: NA
clone_size: NA
j_call: TRBJ1-4
cdr3_nt: TGTGCCAGCAGCTTACGGCAGTATAATGAAAAACTGTTTTTT
cdr3_aa: CASSLRQYNEKLFF

v_call: TRBV5-1
d_call: NA
clone_size: NA
j_call: TRBJ2-7
cdr3_nt: TGCGCCAGCAGCTTGGGGGGGGCGGTGAGCTCCTACGAGCAGTACTTC
cdr3_aa: CASSLGGAVSSYEQYF

v_call: TRBV5-1
d_call: TRBD2
clone_size: NA
j_call: TRBJ2-1
cdr3_nt: TGCGCCAGCAGCCCGGGACTAGCGGGAGTGTACGGTGAGCAGTTCTTC
cdr3_aa: CASSPGLAGVYGEQFF

v_call: TRBV7-2
d_call: NA
clone_size: NA
j_call: TRBJ2-5
cdr3_nt: TGTGCCAGCAGCTTAGGGGGAGGGACAGGACAAGAGACCCAGTACTTC
cdr3_aa: CASSLGGGTGQETQYF

v_call: TRBV6-6
d_call: NA
clone_size: NA
j_call: TRBJ1-3
cdr3_nt: TGTGCCAGCAGTCAAACAGCTTCTGGAAACACCATATATTTT
cdr3_aa: CASSQTASGNTIYF

v_call: TRBV4-2
d_call: TRBD1
clone_size: NA
j_call: TRBJ2-2
cdr3_nt: TGTGCCAGCAGCCGACAGGGGACAAACACCGGGGAGCTGTTTTTT
cdr3_aa: CASSRQGTNTGELFF

v_call: TRBV6-1
d_call: NA
clone_size: NA
j_call: TRBJ2-1
cdr3_nt: TGTGCCAGCAGTGAACCGGGGATCGGGCAGTTCTTC
cdr3_aa: CASSEPGIGQFF

v_call: TRBV6-5
d_call: TRBD2
clone_size: NA
j_call: TRBJ2-7
cdr3_nt: TGTGCCAGCAGTTCCCCGGGACTAACGAGGCACGAGCAGTACTTC
cdr3_aa: CASSSPGLTRHEQYF

v_call: TRBV4-1
d_call: TRBD1
clone_size: NA
j_call: TRBJ2-1
cdr3_nt: TGCGCCAGCAGCCAAGGTCAGAGGGGTCCGGGGACAGTCAATGAGCAGTTCTTC
cdr3_aa: CASSQGQRGPGTVNEQFF

v_call: TRBV4-3
d_call: TRBD1
clone_size: NA
j_call: TRBJ2-7
cdr3_nt: TGCGCCAGCAGCCAGGTCCTACCCGGGACAGGGTCCTACGAGCAGTACTTC
cdr3_aa: CASSQVLPGTGSYEQYF

v_call: TRBV10-3
d_call: TRBD1
clone_size: NA
j_call: TRBJ1-5
cdr3_nt: TGTGCCAGCCTGAGGGGGCCCCTTAGCAATCAGCCCCAGCATTTT
cdr3_aa: CASLRGPLSNQPQHF

v_call: TRBV30
d_call: TRBD2
clone_size: NA
j_call: TRBJ2-1
cdr3_nt: TGTGCCTGGAGTGCTCCTTCAGCGGGGGCCTACAATGAGCAGTTCTTC
cdr3_aa: CAWSAPSAGAYNEQFF

v_call: TRBV5-5
d_call: NA
clone_size: NA
j_call: TRBJ1-3
cdr3_nt: TGTGCCAGCAGCTCCACCTCGGGGGGAAACACCATATATTTT
cdr3_aa: CASSSTSGGNTIYF

v_call: TRBV4-3
d_call: TRBD2
clone_size: NA
j_call: TRBJ2-1
cdr3_nt: TGCGCCAGCAGCCAAGCTGGACTAGAGGGGTACAATGAGCAGTTCTTC
cdr3_aa: CASSQAGLEGYNEQFF

v_call: TRBV11-2
d_call: TRBD1
clone_size: NA
j_call: TRBJ2-7
cdr3_nt: TGTGCCAGCAGCTTAGGCTGGACAGGGGACTACGAGCAGTACTTC
cdr3_aa: CASSLGWTGDYEQYF

v_call: TRBV11-2
d_call: NA
clone_size: NA
j_call: TRBJ2-1
cdr3_nt: TGTGCCAGCAGCTTAGAGAGGATAACCTACAATGAGCAGTTCTTC
cdr3_aa: CASSLERITYNEQFF

v_call: TRBV28
d_call: TRBD2
clone_size: many
j_call: TRBJ2-1
cdr3_nt: TGTGCCAGCAGTTTGGGACTAGCGCAGCAGTTCTTC
cdr3_aa: CASSLGLAQQFF

v_call: TRBV19
d_call: TRBD1
clone_size: NA
j_call: TRBJ1-1
cdr3_nt: TGTGCCAGTAATTCTGGGACAGTAGGGATATCTGAAGCTTTCTTT
cdr3_aa: CASNSGTVGISEAFF

v_call: TRBV6-1
d_call: NA
clone_size: NA
j_call: TRBJ1-2
cdr3_nt: TGTGCCAGCAGTCACAGTGGCCCACAACTCTTC
cdr3_aa: CASSHSGPQLF

v_call: TRBV15
d_call: NA
clone_size: NA
j_call: TRBJ2-3
cdr3_nt: TGTGCCACCAGCGGAAGGACAGAGAACACAGATACGCAGTATTTT
cdr3_aa: CATSGRTENTDTQYF

v_call: TRBV6-4
d_call: TRBD1
clone_size: NA
j_call: TRBJ1-4
cdr3_nt: TGTGCCAGCAGTCCAGGGGGCTCTAATGAAAAACTGTTTTTT
cdr3_aa: CASSPGGSNEKLFF

v_call: TRBV29-1
d_call: TRBD2
clone_size: once
j_call: TRBJ2-7
cdr3_nt: TGCAGCGTGAGGACTAGCGGGACCTACGAGCAGTACTTC
cdr3_aa: CSVRTSGTYEQYF

v_call: TRBV5-1
d_call: NA
clone_size: NA
j_call: TRBJ2-5
cdr3_nt: TGCGCCAGCAGCCCGGCTCTCTCTGGGGAGACCCAGTACTTC
cdr3_aa: CASSPALSGETQYF

v_call: TRBV4-2
d_call: TRBD1
clone_size: NA
j_call: TRBJ1-4
cdr3_nt: TGTGCCAGCAGCCGCAGTCGCGGACAGGGGGATGAAAAACTGTTTTTT
cdr3_aa: CASSRSRGQGDEKLFF

v_call: TRBV7-6
d_call: NA
clone_size: NA
j_call: TRBJ2-7
cdr3_nt: TGTGCCAGCAGCCCTAGATACTCCTACGAGCAGTACTTC
cdr3_aa: CASSPRYSYEQYF

v_call: TRBV15
d_call: NA
clone_size: NA
j_call: TRBJ2-3
cdr3_nt: TGTGCCACCAGCAGGGGGGACTGGGGCACAGATACGCAGTATTTT
cdr3_aa: CATSRGDWGTDTQYF

v_call: TRBV30
d_call: TRBD1
clone_size: NA
j_call: TRBJ2-7
cdr3_nt: TGTGCCTGGAGCTATGACAGGGCAACCTCCTACGAGCAGTACTTC
cdr3_aa: CAWSYDRATSYEQYF

v_call: TRBV7-2
d_call: NA
clone_size: few
j_call: TRBJ2-6
cdr3_nt: TGTGCCAGCAGCGAAATTCTCTCTGGGGCCAACGTCCTGACTTTC
cdr3_aa: CASSEILSGANVLTF

v_call: TRBV10-2
d_call: NA
clone_size: NA
j_call: TRBJ2-7
cdr3_nt: TGCGCCAGCAGTGACTGGGAAAAGACAGCCCTCCTTGGCGAGCAGTACTTC
cdr3_aa: CASSDWEKTALLGEQYF